This is a list of T cell receptor beta chains from one sample in a study of technical replicates of blood from a handful of donors. TCRdb's table, derived via immunoSEQ multiplex PCR, lists solely in-frame clones and lacks some. The sample shows about 91,000 clones, 80% to 95% of them seen only once. The sequencing sample was made of T cells isolated from PBMCs. All receptors come from a human donor in good health. Both conserved end residues are part of each CDR3. D genes are given only for firm matches. Not all rows give a size; the values are once, few, many and, for expanded clones, a class.

>TRBJ1-1|TRBD1|NA|TRBV6-6
CASSRTGTEAFF
TGTGCCAGCAGCAGGACAGGCACTGAAGCTTTCTTT
>TRBJ1-5|NA|NA|TRBV11-2
CASSLVVNQPQHF
TGTGCCAGCAGCTTAGTCGTGAATCAGCCCCAGCATTTT
>TRBJ2-2|NA|NA|TRBV4-2
CASSQGKPTGELFF
TGTGCCAGCAGCCAAGGAAAGCCCACCGGGGAGCTGTTTTTT
>TRBJ1-4|TRBD1|NA|TRBV11-2
CASSLIGQGSEKLFF
TGTGCCAGCAGCTTAATCGGACAGGGGAGTGAAAAACTGTTTTTT
>TRBJ2-6|NA|once|TRBV28
CASTGVSGANVLTF
TGTGCCAGCACCGGGGTCTCTGGGGCCAACGTCCTGACTTTC
>TRBJ2-2|NA|once|TRBV7-2
CASQGYTGELFF
TGTGCCAGCCAGGGCTACACCGGGGAGCTGTTTTTT
>TRBJ1-2|TRBD1|NA|TRBV27
CASSLAPDRDSLNF
TGTGCCAGCAGTTTAGCCCCCGACAGGGACTCACTAAACTTC
>TRBJ2-5|TRBD2|NA|TRBV2
CASSYSGYIQETQYF
TGTGCCAGCAGTTATAGCGGGTACATTCAAGAGACCCAGTACTTC
>TRBJ1-1|TRBD1|NA|TRBV7-9
CASSSGQGLNTEAFF
TGTGCCAGCAGCTCGGGACAGGGGTTGAACACTGAAGCTTTCTTT
>TRBJ1-2|TRBD1|few|TRBV7-8
CASSPGTGGYTF
TGTGCCAGCAGCCCCGGGACAGGTGGCTACACCTTC
>TRBJ1-3|NA|NA|TRBV7-9
CASSLGGVTIYF
TGTGCCAGCAGCTTAGGGGGGGTAACCATATATTTT
>TRBJ1-5|TRBD1|NA|TRBV5-4
CASSQGTGNQPQHF
TGTGCCAGCAGCCAAGGGACAGGCAATCAGCCCCAGCATTTT
>TRBJ2-7|TRBD1|NA|TRBV29-1
CSVEGTGIEQYF
TGCAGCGTGGAGGGGACAGGGATCGAGCAGTACTTC
>TRBJ2-7|NA|once|TRBV7-2
CASSLLHEQYF
TGTGCCAGCAGCTTACTTCACGAGCAGTACTTC
>TRBJ1-3|NA|NA|TRBV19
CASSLWRGSGGTIYF
TGTGCCAGTAGCCTATGGAGAGGTTCCGGAGGCACCATATATTTT
>TRBJ2-5|NA|NA|TRBV5-1
CASSQGQGYGETQYF
TGCGCCAGCAGCCAGGGACAAGGCTACGGAGAGACCCAGTACTTC
>TRBJ2-1|NA|NA|TRBV7-9
CASSLERDILNEQFF
TGTGCCAGCAGCTTGGAGAGGGATATTTTGAATGAGCAGTTCTTC
>TRBJ1-1|NA|NA|TRBV28
CASRRSGGGTEAFF
TGTGCCAGCAGGAGAAGCGGGGGGGGCACTGAAGCTTTCTTT